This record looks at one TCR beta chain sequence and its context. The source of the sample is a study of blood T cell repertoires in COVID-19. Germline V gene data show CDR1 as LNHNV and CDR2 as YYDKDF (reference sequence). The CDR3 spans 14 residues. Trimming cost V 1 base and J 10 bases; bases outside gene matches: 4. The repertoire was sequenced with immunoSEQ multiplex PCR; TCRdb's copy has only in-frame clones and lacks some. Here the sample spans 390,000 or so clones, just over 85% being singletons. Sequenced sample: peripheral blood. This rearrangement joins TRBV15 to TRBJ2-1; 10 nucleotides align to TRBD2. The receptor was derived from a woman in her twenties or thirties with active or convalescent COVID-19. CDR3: CATSRGAGGREQFF. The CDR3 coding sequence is TGTGCCACCAGCAGAGGAGCGGGGGGGCGGGAGCAGTTCTTC.